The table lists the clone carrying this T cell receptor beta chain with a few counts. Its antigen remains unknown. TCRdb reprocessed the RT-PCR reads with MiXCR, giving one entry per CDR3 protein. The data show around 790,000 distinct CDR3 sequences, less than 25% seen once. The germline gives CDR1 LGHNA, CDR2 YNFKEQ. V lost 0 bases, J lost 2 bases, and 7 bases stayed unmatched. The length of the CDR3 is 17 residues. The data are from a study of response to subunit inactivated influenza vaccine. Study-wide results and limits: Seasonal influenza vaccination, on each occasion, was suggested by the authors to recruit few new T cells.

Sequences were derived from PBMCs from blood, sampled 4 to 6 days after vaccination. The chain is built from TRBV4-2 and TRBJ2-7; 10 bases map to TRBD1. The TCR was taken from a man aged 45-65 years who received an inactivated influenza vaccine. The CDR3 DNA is TGTGCCAGCAGCCAAGATTTTTCCGGGACAGGGGCCTACGAGCAGTACTTC. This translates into CASSQDFSGTGAYEQYF.